The 27 T cell receptor beta chains below come from one sample, sequenced in a study of cytomegalovirus exposure and HLA in healthy donors. Primers for the PCR totalled 60 Vbeta and 13 Jbeta. Profiled with immunoSEQ multiplex PCR; TCRdb holds only in-frame clones, not every one. The table shows around 160,000 clones, with roughly 79% occurring only once. Sequencing input: PBMCs. All receptors come from a woman between 35 and 50 years old in good health and CMV-seronegative.

The chain links TRBV7-8 to TRBJ1-2, with D possibly matching TRBD1 (6 bases). This CDR3 contains 14 residues. Germline V lookup: CDR1 SGHVS, CDR2 FQNEAQ. The V gene lost 0 bases and the J gene lost 6 bases, with 11 bases spanning the gap. The CDR3 spells CASSLAPTGHGYTF. The CDR3 bases are TGTGCCAGCAGCTTAGCCCCGACAGGACATGGCTACACCTTC. The complete variable domain, with remaining parts taken from reference TRBV7-8 and TRBJ1-2, reads GAGVSQSPRYKVAKRGQDVALRCDPISGHVSLFWYQQALGQGPEFLTYFQNEAQLDKSGLPSDRFFAERPEGSVSTLKIQRTQQEDSAVYLCASSLAPTGHGYTFGSGTRLTVV.

This clone was observed a few times. This CDR3 is also generated by other DNA sequences in the sample. The J gene is TRBJ1-4, the V gene TRBV5-4, with TRBD1 as a possible D gene (5 bases). The CDR3 covers 14 residues. The germline CDR1 and CDR2 sequences are SGHNT and YYREEE (reference sequence). Trimming cost V 0 bases and J 4 bases, with 7 bases left between them. The CDR3 protein is CASSLGQNNEKLFF. The CDR3 DNA sequence: TGTGCCAGCAGCTTGGGACAGAATAATGAAAAACTGTTTTTT.

This clone appeared a few times. The chain couples TRBV30 to TRBJ2-7, with 9 bases aligning to TRBD2. The V gene's germline CDR1 is GTSNPN and CDR2 SVGIG (reference sequence). CDR3 size: 13 residues. The CDR3 DNA follows: TGTGCTACTCAGCGGGAGGCCTGGGGCGAGCAGTACTTC. Translation gives CATQREAWGEQYF.

Ten or more counts support this clone. The CDR3 loop reads CASSAGQPDYNEQFF. CDR3 nucleotides: TGTGCCAGCAGCGCGGGACAGCCTGACTACAATGAGCAGTTCTTC. The rearrangement uses TRBV5-5 and TRBJ2-1; possibly TRBD1 for D (7 bases). V was pared by 4 bases and J by 3 bases, with 14 bases between. CDR1 and CDR2 (germline): SGHKS, YYEKEE (reference sequence). This CDR3 region has 15 residues.

CDR3 sequence reads: CASGGGGLGRETQYF. CDR3 nucleotide sequence: TGTGCCAGCGGGGGGGGCGGCCTGGGCAGGGAGACCCAGTACTTC. The chain combines TRBV6-5 with TRBJ2-5; weak D call: TRBD2 (7 bases). V was cut by 8 bases and J by 5 bases, with 21 bases left in between. This CDR3 comprises 15 residues. Germline V gene sequence: CDR1 MNHEY, CDR2 SVGAGI.

The chain is built from TRBV4-1 and TRBJ2-5; the D gene is possibly TRBD1 (6 bases). Germline CDR1 MGHRA, CDR2 YSYEKL. The CDR3 runs 17 residues. Trimming took off 0 bases at V and 2 bases at J, with 16 bases between the two ends. The CDR3 nucleotides read TGCGCCAGCAGCCAAGATCCAACAGGGTTGGAACAAGAGACCCAGTACTTC. Translation: CASSQDPTGLEQETQYF.

Only a few counts were recorded for this clone. The chain carries TRBV6-1 and TRBJ2-1; a weak D match, TRBD2 (5 bases). The CDR3 is 14 residues long. In germline, CDR1 is MNHNS, CDR2 SASEGT. V was clipped by 4 bases and J by 0 bases, with 7 bases between them. The CDR3 DNA sequence: TGTGCCAGCAGTGGAGGAGGCTCCTACAATGAGCAGTTCTTC. This translates into CASSGGGSYNEQFF.

This chain uses TRBV11-3 with TRBJ2-3; TRBD1 is a possible D gene (5 bases). Trimming took 4 bases from V and 0 from J, leaving 11 bases between them. Germline V gene sequence: CDR1 SGHNT, CDR2 YENEEA. This CDR3 is built from 15 residues. The CDR3 region has the DNA TGTGCCAGCAGCTCCAGGGAAGCCAGCACAGATACGCAGTATTTT. Protein sequence: CASSSREASTDTQYF.

This clone has only a few counts. The chain joins TRBV11-2 to TRBJ2-1; D is unclear. Per the germline V gene, CDR1 is SGHAT and CDR2 is FQNNGV. With 1 base removed from V and 0 bases from J, the gap between germline ends came to 7 bases. The CDR3 covers 15 residues. CDR3 in amino acids: CASSLGGISYNEQFF. CDR3 coding DNA: TGTGCCAGCAGCTTAGGAGGAATCTCCTACAATGAGCAGTTCTTC.

This chain connects TRBV29-1 to TRBJ1-1; D is perhaps TRBD1 (5 bases). CDR3 length equals 14 residues. Germline assignment: CDR1 SQVTM and CDR2 ANQGSEA. V lost 4 bases and J 0 bases, leaving 12 bases between the germline ends. CDR3 bases: TGCAGCGTTGTCCAAGGACAAATGAACACTGAAGCTTTCTTT. Protein: CSVVQGQMNTEAFF.

The rearrangement uses TRBV5-1 and TRBJ2-5; TRBD1 matches at 9 bases. The CDR3 is made up of 17 amino acids. In germline, CDR1 is SGHRS, CDR2 YFSETQ. J gave up 1 base and V 3 bases, and 10 bases lay outside the gene matches. The CDR3 DNA is TGCGCCAGCAGCTCGGGGGTGACAGGGGGTTCCCAAGAGACCCAGTACTTC. It codes for CASSSGVTGGSQETQYF. The whole variable domain, filled in from reference TRBV5-1 and TRBJ2-5, reads KAGVTQTPRYLIKTRGQQVTLSCSPISGHRSVSWYQQTPGQGLQFLFEYFSETQRNKGNFPGRFSGRQFSNSRSEMNVSTLELGDSALYLCASSSGVTGGSQETQYFGPGTRLLVL.

In the case of this clone: One end of the junction fails to match germline, which may point to a read error. The chain links TRBV4-1 to TRBJ2-5; 8 nucleotides align to TRBD2. The V gene's germline CDR1 is MGHRA and CDR2 YSYEKL. This CDR3 has 16 residues. The CDR3 sequence: CASSKEGGTRGETQYF. CDR3 sequence (DNA): TGCGCCAGCAGCAAAGAAGGGGGGACTAGAGGAGAGACCCAGTACTTC.

The chain has TRBV9 and TRBJ1-3; D perhaps matches TRBD1 (6 bases). Germline V gene data show CDR1 as SGDLS and CDR2 as YYNGEE. The ends were cut back, 6 bases at V and 4 bases at J, with 17 bases in the middle. This CDR3 region has 15 residues. The CDR3: CASTPKQGAGNTIYF. CDR3 DNA: TGTGCCAGCACTCCCAAACAGGGCGCAGGAAACACCATATATTTT.

The gene calls are TRBV2 and TRBJ2-2; TRBD1 agrees at 8 bases. Germline CDR1 reads SNHLY; CDR2 reads FYNNEI. J gave up 0 bases and V 8 bases, and 8 bases lay outside the gene matches. The length of the CDR3 is 16 residues. The CDR3 loop reads CASGRQGFTNTGELFF. DNA of the CDR3: TGTGCCAGCGGAAGACAGGGGTTTACGAACACCGGGGAGCTGTTTTTT.

The V call is TRBV5-6, the J call TRBJ2-7; TRBD1 matches 7 bases. The V gene end was trimmed by 7 bases and the J gene end by 5 bases; junction bases not matched to a gene: 9. Germline CDR1 SGHDT, CDR2 YYEEEE. The CDR3 sequence is 13 residues long. The CDR3 loop is CASEGTEVNEQYF. In DNA, the CDR3 is TGTGCCAGCGAGGGGACAGAGGTGAACGAGCAGTACTTC.

The genes are TRBV30 and TRBJ1-3, with 8 bases fitting TRBD1. Per the germline V gene, CDR1 is GTSNPN and CDR2 is SVGIG (reference sequence). This CDR3 region has 20 residues. Trimming took 2 bases from V and 0 from J; bases not matched to a gene: 18. The CDR3 DNA is TGTGCCTGGAGTCTCTCCCGTTCCGGGACAGGACCTTTCTCTGGAAACACCATATATTTT. It encodes CAWSLSRSGTGPFSGNTIYF.

V usage is TRBV6-5 and J usage is TRBJ2-1; 8 bases align to TRBD1. Germline V lookup: CDR1 MNHEY, CDR2 SVGAGI. The CDR3 is made up of 15 amino acids. Trimming removed 7 bases from V and 0 bases from J; junction bases left unmatched: 5. CDR3 loop: CASTHRGSSYNEQFF. CDR3 in DNA: TGTGCCAGCACTCACAGGGGGAGCTCCTACAATGAGCAGTTCTTC.

The chain carries TRBV11-1 and TRBJ1-1; no firm D call. Trimming removed 1 base from V and 2 bases from J, with 8 bases in between. CDR3 length: 14 amino acids. CDR1 is SGHAT and CDR2 is FQDESV in the germline V gene (reference sequence). CDR3 loop: CASSLDGGNTEAFF. In nucleotides, the CDR3 is TGTGCCAGCAGCTTAGACGGCGGAAACACTGAAGCTTTCTTT.

CDR3 DNA sequence: TGTGCCAGCACTCCCATCTCAGGGAACACTGAAGCTTTCTTT. It specifies CASTPISGNTEAFF. V usage is TRBV11-2 and J usage is TRBJ1-1; no clear D. The CDR3 sequence is 14 residues long. Germline CDR1 is SGHAT and CDR2 is FQNNGV. V was shortened by 7 bases and J by 1 base, with 13 bases between the two germline ends.

This sequence joins TRBV4-2 and TRBJ2-1; 12 bases are a match to TRBD2. The CDR3 runs 17 residues. V was pared by 0 bases and J by 9 bases, with 9 bases of the junction left unmatched. In germline, CDR1 is LGHNA, CDR2 YNFKEQ. For the CDR3, the DNA is TGTGCCAGCAGCCAAGATTTGCTAGCGGGAGGGTTCGGTGAGCAGTTCTTC. Protein sequence: CASSQDLLAGGFGEQFF.

The chain is built from TRBV7-9 and TRBJ2-7, with D tentatively TRBD1 (5 bases). The CDR3 totals 14 residues. Germline assignment: CDR1 SEHNR and CDR2 FQNEAQ (reference sequence). Trimming pared 6 bases from V and 0 bases from J, leaving 12 bases between. The CDR3 reads CASRPQETSYEQYF. The CDR3, as DNA: TGTGCCAGCAGACCACAGGAAACCTCCTACGAGCAGTACTTC.

Only one count was recorded for this clone. V gene TRBV12-5 combines with J gene TRBJ2-5; D possibly corresponds to TRBD1 (6 bases). The germline gives CDR1 LGHNT, CDR2 FRNRAP. The CDR3 is 14 amino acids. Trimming took off 4 bases at V and 5 bases at J, with 14 bases between the two ends. CDR3 bases: TGTGCTAGTGGTTCCTTTGACAGGCTGGAGACCCAGTACTTC. This sequence encodes CASGSFDRLETQYF.

The genes are TRBV15 and TRBJ2-7; 11 bases fit TRBD2. Germline CDR1 reads LNHNV; CDR2 reads YYDKDF (reference sequence). V shed 3 bases, J shed 3 bases, and the junction held 7 bases outside the gene matches. The CDR3 has 16 residues. CDR3 loop: CATSSRQGLADYEQYF. The DNA of the CDR3 is TGTGCCACCAGCAGTCGCCAGGGACTAGCGGACTACGAGCAGTACTTC.

Only one count was recorded for this clone. The chain couples TRBV23-1 to TRBJ2-1, with 7 bases matching TRBD2. TRBV23-1 is sorted into the ORF group, with uncertain function. CDR3 length: 12 residues. V shed 8 bases and J 12 bases; nucleotides not matched to a gene: 10. CDR3 in DNA: TGCGCCAGCCGACCCAGCGGGGATGGGCAGTTCTTC. Amino acid sequence: CASRPSGDGQFF.

The chain couples TRBV4-1 to TRBJ2-6, with 7 bases identical to TRBD1. This CDR3 contains 17 residues. V lost 6 bases, J lost 2 bases, and 10 bases stayed unmatched. In germline, CDR1 is MGHRA, CDR2 YSYEKL. The CDR3 nucleotides read TGCGCCAGCAGTCCAGGCCCACAGGGGACTGGGGCCAACGTCCTGACTTTC. Its translation: CASSPGPQGTGANVLTF.

The CDR3 DNA follows: TGTGCCAGCAACTCTCTGGGGGCGGGGGCAGATACGCAGTATTTT. It specifies CASNSLGAGADTQYF. The chain joins TRBV2 to TRBJ2-3; weak D call: TRBD2 (7 bases). Germline V gene sequence: CDR1 SNHLY, CDR2 FYNNEI. CDR3 length equals 15 residues. The germline V and J ends were trimmed by 7 bases and 4 bases, with 18 bases remaining between them.

The rearrangement joins TRBV30 to TRBJ1-4, with a possible D match to TRBD1 (6 bases). The V gene lost 4 bases and the J gene lost 5 bases, with 11 bases spanning the gap. Per germline, CDR1 GTSNPN and CDR2 SVGIG (reference sequence). This CDR3 is 13 amino acids long. CDR3 DNA: TGTGCCTGGAACAGGGAGGGAAATGAAAAACTGTTTTTT. Its protein product is CAWNREGNEKLFF. The full variable domain, completed using reference TRBV30 and TRBJ1-4, is SQTIHQWPATLVQPVGSPLSLECTVEGTSNPNLYWYRQAAGRGLQLLFYSVGIGQISSEVPQNLSASRPQDRQFILSSKKLLLSDSGFYLCAWNREGNEKLFFGSGTQLSVL.